The entry below gives a single T cell receptor (beta chain) sequence along with its context. It was version v3.0 of the immunoSEQ assay that was run at survey level. The protocol was immunoSEQ multiplex PCR, while the TCRdb copy is restricted to in-frame clones and leaves out a portion. The table lists about 19,000 clones, more than 65% of them singletons. The data originate from a study of long-term antiretroviral therapy in people with HIV. Germline CDR1 and CDR2: MNHEY and SMNVEV (reference sequence). This CDR3 has 15 amino acids. V lost 8 bases and J lost 4, with 18 bases in between. This sequence originates from a woman in her forties or fifties with HIV. The chain employs TRBV27 and TRBJ2-1; D ambiguous. Source: unsorted PBMCs, taken 0.5 years before starting antiretroviral therapy. The CDR3 here is CASCIDRTQYNEQFF. The CDR3, as DNA: TGTGCCAGCTGTATAGACCGCACCCAGTACAATGAGCAGTTCTTC.